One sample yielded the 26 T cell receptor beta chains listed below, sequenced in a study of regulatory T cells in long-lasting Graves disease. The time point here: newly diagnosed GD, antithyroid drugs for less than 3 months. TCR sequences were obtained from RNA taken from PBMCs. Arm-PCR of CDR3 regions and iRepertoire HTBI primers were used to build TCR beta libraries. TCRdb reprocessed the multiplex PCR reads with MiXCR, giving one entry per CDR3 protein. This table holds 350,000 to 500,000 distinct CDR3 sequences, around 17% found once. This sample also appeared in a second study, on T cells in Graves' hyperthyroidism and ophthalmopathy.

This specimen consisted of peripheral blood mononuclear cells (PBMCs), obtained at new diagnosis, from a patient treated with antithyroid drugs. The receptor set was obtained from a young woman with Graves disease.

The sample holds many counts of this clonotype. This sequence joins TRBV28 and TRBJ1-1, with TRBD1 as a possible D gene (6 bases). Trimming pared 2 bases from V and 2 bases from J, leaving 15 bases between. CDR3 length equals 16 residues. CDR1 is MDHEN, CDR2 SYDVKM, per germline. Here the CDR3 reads CASSLLSGQFNTEAFF. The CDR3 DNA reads TGTGCCAGCAGTTTACTCTCGGGACAATTCAACACTGAAGCTTTCTTT.

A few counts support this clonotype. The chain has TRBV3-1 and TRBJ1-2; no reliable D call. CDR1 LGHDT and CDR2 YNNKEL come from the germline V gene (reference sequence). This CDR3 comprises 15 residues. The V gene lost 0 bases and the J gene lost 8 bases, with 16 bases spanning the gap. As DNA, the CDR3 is TGTGCCAGCAGCCAAGATATGACCGATGCCTGGGGCTACACCTTC. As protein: CASSQDMTDAWGYTF.

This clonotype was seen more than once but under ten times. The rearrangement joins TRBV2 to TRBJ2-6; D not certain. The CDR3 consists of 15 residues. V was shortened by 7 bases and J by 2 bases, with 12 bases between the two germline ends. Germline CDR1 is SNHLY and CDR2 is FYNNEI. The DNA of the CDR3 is TGTGCCAGCACCGTGGAATCGGCTGGGGCCAACGTCCTGACTTTC. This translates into CASTVESAGANVLTF. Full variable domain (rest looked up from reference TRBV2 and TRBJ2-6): EPEVTQTPSHQVTQMGQEVILRCVPISNHLYFYWYRQILGQKVEFLVSFYNNEISEKSEIFDDQFSVERPDGSNFTLKIRSTKLEDSAMYFCASTVESAGANVLTFGAGSRLTVL.

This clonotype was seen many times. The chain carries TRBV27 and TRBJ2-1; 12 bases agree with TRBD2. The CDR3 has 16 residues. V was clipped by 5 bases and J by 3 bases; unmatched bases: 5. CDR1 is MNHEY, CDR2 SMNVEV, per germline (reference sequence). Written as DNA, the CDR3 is TGTGCCAGCAGTGAACCGGGACTAGCGGGCTACAATGAGCAGTTCTTC. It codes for CASSEPGLAGYNEQFF.

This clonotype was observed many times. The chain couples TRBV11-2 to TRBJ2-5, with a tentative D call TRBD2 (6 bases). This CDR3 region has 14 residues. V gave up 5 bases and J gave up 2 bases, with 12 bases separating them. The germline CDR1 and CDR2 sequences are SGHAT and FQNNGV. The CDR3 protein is CASSHWDSQETQYF. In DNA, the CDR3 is TGTGCCAGCAGCCACTGGGACTCACAAGAGACCCAGTACTTC.

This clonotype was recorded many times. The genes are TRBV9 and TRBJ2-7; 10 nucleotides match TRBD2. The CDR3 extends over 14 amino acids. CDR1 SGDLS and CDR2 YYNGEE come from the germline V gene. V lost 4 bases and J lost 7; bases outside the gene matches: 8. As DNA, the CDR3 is TGTGCCAGCAGCCGGGGACTAGCGCCCCGAGAGCAGTACTTC. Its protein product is CASSRGLAPREQYF.

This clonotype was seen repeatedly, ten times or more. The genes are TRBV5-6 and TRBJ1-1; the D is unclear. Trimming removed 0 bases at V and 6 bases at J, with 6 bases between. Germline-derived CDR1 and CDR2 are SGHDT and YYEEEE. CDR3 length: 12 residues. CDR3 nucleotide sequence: TGTGCCAGCAGCTTGGGGGTGGCTGAAGCTTTCTTT. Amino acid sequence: CASSLGVAEAFF. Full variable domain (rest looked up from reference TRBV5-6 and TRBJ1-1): DAGVTQSPTHLIKTRGQQVTLRCSPKSGHDTVSWYQQALGQGPQFIFQYYEEEERQRGNFPDRFSGHQFPNYSSELNVNALLLGDSALYLCASSLGVAEAFFGQGTRLTVV.

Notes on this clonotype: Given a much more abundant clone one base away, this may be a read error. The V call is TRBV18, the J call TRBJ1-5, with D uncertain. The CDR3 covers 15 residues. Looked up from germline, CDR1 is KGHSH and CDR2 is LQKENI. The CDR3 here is CASSPEWGFNQPRHF. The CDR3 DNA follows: TGTGCCAGCTCACCAGAATGGGGATTTAATCAGCCCCGGCATTTT.

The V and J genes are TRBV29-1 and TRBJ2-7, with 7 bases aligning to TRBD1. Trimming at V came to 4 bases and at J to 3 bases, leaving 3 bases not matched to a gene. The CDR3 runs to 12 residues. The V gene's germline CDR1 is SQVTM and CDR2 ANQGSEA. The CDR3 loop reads CSVVTGDYEQYF. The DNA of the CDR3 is TGCAGCGTTGTAACAGGGGACTACGAGCAGTACTTC.

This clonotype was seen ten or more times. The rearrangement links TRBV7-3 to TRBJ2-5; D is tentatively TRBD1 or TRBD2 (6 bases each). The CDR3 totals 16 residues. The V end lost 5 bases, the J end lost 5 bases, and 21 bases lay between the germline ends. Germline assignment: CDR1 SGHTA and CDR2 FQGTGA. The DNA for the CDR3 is TGTGCCAGCAGCCCCGATCTGTGGGGGGCGAGGGAGACCCAGTACTTC. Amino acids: CASSPDLWGARETQYF.

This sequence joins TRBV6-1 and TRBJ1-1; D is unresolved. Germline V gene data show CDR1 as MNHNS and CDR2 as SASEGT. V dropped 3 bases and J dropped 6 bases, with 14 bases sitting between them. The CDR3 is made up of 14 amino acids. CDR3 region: CASSDRADLSEAFF. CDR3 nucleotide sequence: TGTGCCAGCAGTGACCGGGCAGACCTCTCTGAAGCTTTCTTT.

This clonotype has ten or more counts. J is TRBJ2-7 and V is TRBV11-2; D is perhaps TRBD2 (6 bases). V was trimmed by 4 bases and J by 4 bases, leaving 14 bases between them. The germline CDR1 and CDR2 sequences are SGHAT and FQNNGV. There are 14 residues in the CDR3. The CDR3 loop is CASSSMRGSYEQYF. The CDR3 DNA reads TGTGCCAGCAGCTCCATGCGGGGCTCTTACGAGCAGTACTTC.

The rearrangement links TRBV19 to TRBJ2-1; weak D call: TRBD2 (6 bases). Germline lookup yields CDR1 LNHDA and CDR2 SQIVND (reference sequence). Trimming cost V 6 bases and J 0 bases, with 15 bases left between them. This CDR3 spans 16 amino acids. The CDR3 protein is CASRPPGTVSYNEQFF. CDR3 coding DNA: TGTGCCAGTAGACCACCCGGGACTGTCTCCTACAATGAGCAGTTCTTC.

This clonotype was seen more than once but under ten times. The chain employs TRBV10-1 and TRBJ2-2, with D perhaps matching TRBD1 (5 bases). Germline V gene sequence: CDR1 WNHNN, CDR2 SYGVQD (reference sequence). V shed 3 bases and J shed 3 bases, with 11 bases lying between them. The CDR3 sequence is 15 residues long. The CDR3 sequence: CASSDTGRDTGELFF. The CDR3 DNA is TGCGCCAGCAGTGATACCGGCAGGGACACCGGGGAGCTGTTTTTT.

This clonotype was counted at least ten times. CDR3 sequence: CASSYSIRTGYQYF. CDR3 nucleotides: TGTGCCAGCAGTTACTCGATCAGGACAGGGTACCAGTATTTT. The chain uses TRBV6-2 or TRBV6-3 and TRBJ2-3, with TRBD1 identical over 8 bases. The CDR3 loop spans 14 amino acids. The J segment lost 12 bases and the V segment lost 0 bases, leaving 8 bases of the junction unmatched. Germline lookup yields CDR1 MNHEY and CDR2 SVGEGT.

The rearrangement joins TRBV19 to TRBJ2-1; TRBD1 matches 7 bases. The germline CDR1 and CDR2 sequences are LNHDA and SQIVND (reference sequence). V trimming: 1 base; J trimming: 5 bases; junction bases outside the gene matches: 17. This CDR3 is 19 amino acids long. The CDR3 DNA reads TGTGCCAGTAGTATAGTCTTACAGGGGCTCCTTCTACACGACAATGAGCAGTTCTTC. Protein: CASSIVLQGLLLHDNEQFF. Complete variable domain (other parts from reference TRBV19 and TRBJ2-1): DGGITQSPKYLFRKEGQNVTLSCEQNLNHDAMYWYRQDPGQGLRLIYYSQIVNDFQKGDIAEGYSVSREKKESFPLTVTSAQKNPTAFYLCASSIVLQGLLLHDNEQFFGPGTRLTVL.

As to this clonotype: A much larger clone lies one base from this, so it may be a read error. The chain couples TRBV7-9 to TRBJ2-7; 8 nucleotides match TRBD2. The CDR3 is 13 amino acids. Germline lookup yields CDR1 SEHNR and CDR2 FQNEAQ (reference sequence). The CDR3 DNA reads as TGTGCCAGCAGCGATAGCGGGGTAAACGAGCAGTGCTTC. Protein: CASSDSGVNEQCF.

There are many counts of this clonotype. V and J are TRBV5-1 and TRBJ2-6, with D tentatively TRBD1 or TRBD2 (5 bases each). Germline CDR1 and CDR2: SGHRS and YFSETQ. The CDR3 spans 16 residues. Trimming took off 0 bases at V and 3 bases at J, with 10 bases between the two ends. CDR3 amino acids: CASSLATRGGANVLTF. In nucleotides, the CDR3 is TGCGCCAGCAGCTTGGCCACGAGGGGTGGGGCCAACGTCCTGACTTTC.

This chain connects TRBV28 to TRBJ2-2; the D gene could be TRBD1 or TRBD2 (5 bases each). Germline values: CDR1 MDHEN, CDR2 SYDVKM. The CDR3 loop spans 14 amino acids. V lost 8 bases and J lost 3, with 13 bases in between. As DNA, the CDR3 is TGTGCCAGCCGTGGGGACCTGGACACCGGGGAGCTGTTTTTT. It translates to CASRGDLDTGELFF.

This CDR3 reads CASSLSPNTDTQYF. The CDR3 DNA reads as TGTGCCAGCAGTTTATCCCCAAACACAGATACGCAGTATTTT. The genes are TRBV28 and TRBJ2-3; D remains unclear. This CDR3 spans 14 amino acids. Germline loops: CDR1 MDHEN, CDR2 SYDVKM. Trimming took 1 base from V and 2 from J, leaving 7 bases between them.

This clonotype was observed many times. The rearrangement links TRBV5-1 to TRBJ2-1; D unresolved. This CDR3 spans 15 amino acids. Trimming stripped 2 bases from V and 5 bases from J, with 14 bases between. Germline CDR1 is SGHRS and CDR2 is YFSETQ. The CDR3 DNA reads TGCGCCAGCAGCTTCAGGCTTCTACCAGACAATGAGCAGTTCTTC. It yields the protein CASSFRLLPDNEQFF.

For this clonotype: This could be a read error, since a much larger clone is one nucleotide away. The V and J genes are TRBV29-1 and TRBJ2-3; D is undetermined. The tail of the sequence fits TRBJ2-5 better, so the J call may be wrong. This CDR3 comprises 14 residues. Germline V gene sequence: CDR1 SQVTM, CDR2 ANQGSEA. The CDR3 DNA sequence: TGCAGCGTTGAAAATGATGAAGCTAGAGAGACCCAGTACTTC. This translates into CSVENDEARETQYF.

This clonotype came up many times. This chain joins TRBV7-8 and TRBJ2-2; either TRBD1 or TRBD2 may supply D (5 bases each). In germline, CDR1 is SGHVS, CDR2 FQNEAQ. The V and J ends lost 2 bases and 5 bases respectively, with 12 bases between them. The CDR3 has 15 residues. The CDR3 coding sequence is TGTGCCAGCAGCTTATCCGGGGACCCAACCGGGGAGCTGTTTTTT. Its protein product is CASSLSGDPTGELFF.

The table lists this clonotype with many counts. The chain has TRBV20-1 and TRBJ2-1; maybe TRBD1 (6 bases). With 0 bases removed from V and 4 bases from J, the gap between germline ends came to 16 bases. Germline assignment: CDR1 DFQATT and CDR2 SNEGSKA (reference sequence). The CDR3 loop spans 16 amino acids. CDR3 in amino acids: CSARDGRGGSYNEQFF. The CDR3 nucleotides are TGCAGTGCTAGAGATGGTCGAGGGGGATCGTACAATGAGCAGTTCTTC.

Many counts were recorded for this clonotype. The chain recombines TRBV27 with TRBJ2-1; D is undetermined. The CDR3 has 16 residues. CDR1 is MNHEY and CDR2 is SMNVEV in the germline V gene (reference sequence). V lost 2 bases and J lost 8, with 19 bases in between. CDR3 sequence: CASSLLRVARIYEQFF. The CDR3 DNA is TGTGCCAGCAGTTTACTTAGGGTGGCGCGAATCTATGAGCAGTTCTTC.

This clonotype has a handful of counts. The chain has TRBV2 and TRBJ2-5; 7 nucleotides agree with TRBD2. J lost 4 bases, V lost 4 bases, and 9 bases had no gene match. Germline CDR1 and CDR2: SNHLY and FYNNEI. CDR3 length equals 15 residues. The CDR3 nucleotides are TGTGCCAGCAGTGGGGGGACTACCTTGGGAGAGACCCAGTACTTC. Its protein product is CASSGGTTLGETQYF.